One sample yielded the 31 T cell receptor beta chains listed below, sequenced in a study of cytomegalovirus exposure and HLA in healthy donors. The PCR had 60 Vbeta and 13 Jbeta primers. Method: immunoSEQ multiplex PCR; TCRdb's copy keeps in-frame clones and lacks some. Of roughly 88,000 clones in the sample, around 70% were seen once. The sequencing input was PBMCs. Receptors originate from a man aged 45 to 65 in good health and CMV-seronegative.

The chain links TRBV7-3 to TRBJ2-1; 10 positions match TRBD2. CDR1 is SGHTA, CDR2 FQGTGA, per germline. V trimming: 2 bases; J trimming: 10 bases; junction bases outside the gene matches: 8. There are 15 residues in the CDR3. The CDR3: CASSLGTSGAGEQFF. For the CDR3, the DNA is TGTGCCAGCAGCTTAGGCACTAGCGGGGCCGGGGAGCAGTTCTTC.

The V and J genes are TRBV4-2 and TRBJ1-3; 8 positions agree with TRBD1. The V and J ends lost 0 bases and 1 base, in that order; junction bases with no gene match: 2. The CDR3 length is 16 residues. From germline, CDR1 is LGHNA and CDR2 YNFKEQ. The CDR3 nucleotides are TGTGCCAGCAGCCAAGATACAGGGGGTTCTGGAAACACCATATATTTT. It specifies CASSQDTGGSGNTIYF.

The chain employs TRBV2 and TRBJ2-3; weak D call: TRBD2 (6 bases). CDR3 length equals 16 residues. Trimming took 2 bases from V and 6 from J, leaving 18 bases between them. CDR1 and CDR2 from the germline V gene are SNHLY and FYNNEI. CDR3 nucleotides: TGTGCCAGCAGTGAAAGGGCCAGGGAGGCAAAGGATACGCAGTATTTT. Translating it yields CASSERAREAKDTQYF. The entire variable domain, with the rest obtained from reference TRBV2 and TRBJ2-3, is as follows: EPEVTQTPSHQVTQMGQEVILRCVPISNHLYFYWYRQILGQKVEFLVSFYNNEISEKSEIFDDQFSVERPDGSNFTLKIRSTKLEDSAMYFCASSERAREAKDTQYFGPGTRLTVL.

The rearrangement links TRBV6-5 to TRBJ1-2, with 9 bases fitting TRBD1. The V gene end was trimmed by 7 bases and the J gene end by 7 bases; junction bases not matched to a gene: 13. The CDR3 is made up of 15 amino acids. Per the germline V gene, CDR1 is MNHEY and CDR2 is SVGAGI. The CDR3 region is CASTNRDREFRGYTF. In DNA, the CDR3 is TGTGCCAGCACCAACCGGGACAGGGAGTTTCGTGGCTACACCTTC.

The chain uses TRBV7-2 and TRBJ2-1; D remains unclear. The CDR3 is 15 amino acids. Germline CDR1 reads SGHTA; CDR2 reads FQGNSA. The germline V and J ends were trimmed by 1 base and 4 bases, with 11 bases remaining between them. The CDR3 DNA sequence: TGTGCCAGCAGCTTAGAGGCGGCTAGGTACAATGAGCAGTTCTTC. This translates into CASSLEAARYNEQFF.

The V call is TRBV28, the J call TRBJ2-2, with a tentative D call TRBD1 (5 bases). This CDR3 comprises 13 residues. V lost 6 bases to trimming and J lost 4 bases, with 9 bases between them. Germline V gives CDR1 MDHEN, CDR2 SYDVKM. The CDR3 loop is CASRRQITGELFF. In DNA, the CDR3 is TGTGCCAGCAGACGACAGATCACCGGGGAGCTGTTTTTT.

The chain recombines TRBV7-2 with TRBJ2-7; a weak D match, TRBD1 (6 bases). Trimming shortened V by 5 bases and J by 6 bases, and 14 bases separated the two germline ends. From germline, CDR1 is SGHTA and CDR2 FQGNSA. This CDR3 spans 13 amino acids. Here the CDR3 DNA reads TGTGCCAGCAGCCTATACAGGGCCGGCGAGCAGTACGTC. It yields the protein CASSLYRAGEQYV.

This clone was counted a few times. V usage is TRBV5-1 and J usage is TRBJ2-5, with no clear D. With the DNA end fitting TRBJ2-7 better, the J assignment may be wrong. The CDR3 extends over 14 amino acids. Germline lookup yields CDR1 SGHRS and CDR2 YFSETQ. This CDR3 reads CASSPTGSTYEQYF. As DNA, the CDR3 is TGCGCCAGCAGTCCTACCGGGTCCACCTACGAGCAGTACTTC.

V gene TRBV6-5 combines with J gene TRBJ1-3; tentatively, D is TRBD1 (6 bases). The V gene lost 2 bases and the J gene lost 6 bases, with 14 bases spanning the gap. The CDR3 is 15 residues long. CDR1 is MNHEY and CDR2 is SVGAGI in the germline V gene. The CDR3: CASSYLDSRQNTIYF. In nucleotides, the CDR3 is TGTGCCAGCAGTTACCTGGACAGTAGGCAAAACACCATATATTTT.

The chain uses TRBV4-3 and TRBJ1-5, with TRBD1 matching over 8 bases. This CDR3 has 16 amino acids. Germline V lookup: CDR1 LGHNA, CDR2 YSLEER. With V trimmed by 0 bases and J by 10 bases, 11 bases remained unmatched. CDR3 loop: CASSQEPGQGGGPQHF. The CDR3 DNA is TGCGCCAGCAGCCAAGAGCCAGGACAGGGAGGTGGACCCCAGCATTTT.

The chain joins TRBV7-8 to TRBJ2-2, with D possibly TRBD1 on 5 matching bases. The V end was cut by 2 bases, the J end by 2 bases, with 9 bases between. The germline CDR1 and CDR2 sequences are SGHVS and FQNEAQ. This CDR3 contains 15 residues. Here the CDR3 reads CASSLRQHNTGELFF. CDR3 DNA sequence: TGTGCCAGCAGCTTAAGACAGCATAACACCGGGGAGCTGTTTTTT.

This chain joins TRBV15 and TRBJ2-7; tentatively, D is TRBD2 (6 bases). The V gene lost 1 base and the J gene lost 6 bases, with 13 bases spanning the gap. CDR1 and CDR2 (germline): LNHNV, YYDKDF (reference sequence). The CDR3 spans 14 residues. The CDR3 loop reads CATSRVGGLSEQYF. In DNA, the CDR3 is TGTGCCACCAGCAGAGTTGGGGGACTTTCCGAGCAGTACTTC.

V is TRBV7-2 and J is TRBJ1-4; D is unresolved. Per the germline V gene, CDR1 is SGHTA and CDR2 is FQGNSA. Trimming took 3 bases from V and 5 from J, leaving 4 bases between them. The CDR3 sequence is 12 residues long. Written as DNA, the CDR3 is TGTGCCAGCAGCTTCGCGAATGAAAAACTGTTTTTT. Its translation: CASSFANEKLFF.

This sequence joins TRBV6-6 and TRBJ2-2; TRBD1 agrees at 7 bases. The length of the CDR3 is 14 residues. The V gene end was trimmed by 1 base and the J gene end by 6 bases; junction bases not matched to a gene: 2. Germline CDR1 and CDR2: MNHNY and SVGAGI (reference sequence). CDR3: CASSYYTGAGELFF. The DNA for the CDR3 is TGTGCCAGCAGTTACTACACAGGGGCCGGGGAGCTGTTTTTT.

This clone was counted between two and nine times. The chain carries TRBV4-1 and TRBJ1-1; TRBD1 matches 7 bases. This CDR3 has 14 amino acids. V lost 4 bases and J lost 3; bases outside the gene matches: 5. Germline CDR1 MGHRA, CDR2 YSYEKL. This CDR3 is CASSPRQGHTEAFF. CDR3 DNA: TGCGCCAGCAGCCCAAGACAGGGACACACTGAAGCTTTCTTT.

DNA of the CDR3: TGTGCCAGCAGCTCCCGGCTAGCGGGGTCGGGACGGCCTGAGCAGTTCTTC. This codes for CASSSRLAGSGRPEQFF. The chain has TRBV5-8 and TRBJ2-1; 9 nucleotides agree with TRBD2. The junction had 16 bases not matched to a gene; V was cut back by 3 bases and J by 9 bases. Germline V CDR1 and CDR2: SGHTS, YDEGEE. The CDR3 runs 17 residues. The entire variable domain, with the rest obtained from reference TRBV5-8 and TRBJ2-1, is as follows: EAGVTQSPTHLIKTRGQQATLRCSPISGHTSVYWYQQALGLGLQFLLWYDEGEERNRGNFPPRFSGRQFPNYSSELNVNALELEDSALYLCASSSRLAGSGRPEQFFGPGTRLTVL.

V usage is TRBV6-5 and J usage is TRBJ2-2; 9 bases line up with TRBD1. Looked up from germline, CDR1 is MNHEY and CDR2 is SVGAGI. V gave up 6 bases and J gave up 7 bases; unmatched junction bases: 6. The CDR3 is 14 residues long. This CDR3 is CASRDGTGFGELFF. CDR3 nucleotide sequence: TGTGCCAGCAGGGACGGGACAGGGTTCGGGGAGCTGTTTTTT.

This clone was picked up one time. This sequence joins TRBV18 and TRBJ2-2; the D gene is possibly TRBD1 (6 bases). Germline CDR1 KGHSH, CDR2 LQKENI. This CDR3 has 15 residues. The V gene lost 4 bases and the J gene lost 4 bases, with 13 bases spanning the gap. Here the CDR3 reads CASSRKTGSTGELFF. In nucleotides, the CDR3 is TGTGCCAGCTCACGCAAAACAGGGAGCACCGGGGAGCTGTTTTTT.

This clone was detected once. The chain joins TRBV5-1 to TRBJ2-5; tentative D call: TRBD2 (7 bases). Germline V lookup: CDR1 SGHRS, CDR2 YFSETQ. CDR3 size: 14 residues. Trimming shortened V by 4 bases and J by 6 bases, and 16 bases separated the two germline ends. In DNA form, the CDR3 reads TGCGCCAGCAGCCCACGGGGAGGGGGAAAGACCCAGTACTTC. This translates into CASSPRGGGKTQYF.

The chain carries TRBV30 and TRBJ1-1; 9 bases are shared with TRBD1. The CDR3 spans 18 residues. V lost 2 bases to trimming and J lost 3 bases; unmatched junction nucleotides: 16. The V gene's germline CDR1 is GTSNPN and CDR2 SVGIG (reference sequence). CDR3 DNA sequence: TGTGCCTGGAGTTTTCGATGGACAGGGGTCTTGGCGCACACTGAAGCTTTCTTT. It is translated as CAWSFRWTGVLAHTEAFF.

The chain carries TRBV27 and TRBJ1-1; 7 nucleotides align to TRBD1. CDR1 and CDR2 from the germline V gene are MNHEY and SMNVEV (reference sequence). V shed 6 bases and J 7 bases; nucleotides not matched to a gene: 2. The CDR3 extends over 11 amino acids. As DNA, the CDR3 is TGTGCCAGCAGCCGGGACAGTGAAGCTTTCTTT. This translates into CASSRDSEAFF.

The chain uses TRBV13 and TRBJ2-1; 10 positions match TRBD2. CDR1 is PRHDT and CDR2 is FYEKMQ in the germline V gene (reference sequence). This CDR3 comprises 17 residues. V was pared by 0 bases and J by 8 bases, with 10 bases of the junction left unmatched. The CDR3 DNA follows: TGTGCCAGCAGCTTAGGGCTAGCGGGAGTTGGCGGCGATGAGCAGTTCTTC. Translation gives CASSLGLAGVGGDEQFF.

This chain links TRBV29-1 with TRBJ1-1; 8 bases map to TRBD1. This CDR3 has 12 residues. Trimming at V came to 7 bases and at J to 3 bases, leaving 4 bases not matched to a gene. Germline V CDR1 and CDR2: SQVTM, ANQGSEA. CDR3 in DNA: TGCAGCGCAGGACAGGGTTACACTGAAGCTTTCTTT. This codes for CSAGQGYTEAFF.

This chain connects TRBV30 to TRBJ2-5; 15 bases map to TRBD2. V lost 0 bases to trimming and J lost 5 bases; unmatched junction nucleotides: 7. CDR1 and CDR2 from the germline V gene are GTSNPN and SVGIG (reference sequence). The CDR3 loop spans 17 amino acids. CDR3 DNA sequence: TGTGCCTGGAGTGTACTAAGGACTAGCGGGGGGGAGGAGACCCAGTACTTC. It specifies CAWSVLRTSGGEETQYF.

This chain joins TRBV5-1 and TRBJ2-1; possible D gene TRBD1, 6 bases. The V gene's germline CDR1 is SGHRS and CDR2 YFSETQ. The CDR3 has 15 amino acids. V was shortened by 3 bases and J by 0 bases, with 10 bases between the two germline ends. The chain's CDR3 is CASSSGQTSYNEQFF. The CDR3 DNA sequence: TGCGCCAGCAGCTCGGGACAAACCTCCTACAATGAGCAGTTCTTC.

The chain carries TRBV13 and TRBJ1-2, with a tentative D call TRBD1 (6 bases). The CDR3 totals 15 residues. V was shortened by 5 bases and J by 4 bases, with 17 bases between the two germline ends. The germline gives CDR1 PRHDT, CDR2 FYEKMQ (reference sequence). CDR3 coding DNA: TGTGCCAGCAGCCAGAATTTCAGGGGAAGCTATGGCTACACCTTC. Translation: CASSQNFRGSYGYTF.

The V gene is TRBV29-1, the J gene TRBJ2-3; 12 positions agree with TRBD1. The CDR3 is 14 amino acids. CDR1 is SQVTM and CDR2 is ANQGSEA in the germline V gene. V gave up 6 bases and J gave up 7 bases; unmatched junction bases: 8. CDR3 region: CSVKTGQGAYTQYF. The CDR3, as DNA: TGCAGCGTAAAAACGGGACAGGGGGCTTATACGCAGTATTTT.

This clone is a singleton in its sample. The chain couples TRBV6-4 to TRBJ2-3, with D possibly TRBD2 on 5 matching bases. Germline CDR1 is MRHNA and CDR2 is SNTAGT. The CDR3 extends over 14 amino acids. Between the trimmed V and J ends, which lost 2 bases and 7 bases, there was a span of 13 bases. Here the CDR3 reads CASSDGGLGNTQYF. In DNA, the CDR3 is TGTGCCAGCAGTGACGGCGGGCTGGGGAATACGCAGTATTTT.

The V call is TRBV10-3, the J call TRBJ2-1; 7 nucleotides align to TRBD1. The CDR3 contains 16 residues. The germline V gene encodes CDR1 ENHRY and CDR2 SYGVKD. Germline trimming cut 4 bases from V and 0 bases from J; bases unmatched to any gene: 6. The CDR3 DNA follows: TGTGCCATCAGTGGGGGACAGACAAGCTCCTACAATGAGCAGTTCTTC. It encodes CAISGGQTSSYNEQFF.

The rearrangement links TRBV30 to TRBJ1-5; D remains unclear. Germline assignment: CDR1 GTSNPN and CDR2 SVGIG (reference sequence). The CDR3 sequence is 12 residues long. Trimming stripped 0 bases from V and 9 bases from J, with 9 bases between. CDR3 loop: CAWSVGIGPQHF. As DNA, the CDR3 is TGTGCCTGGAGTGTCGGGATTGGGCCCCAGCATTTT.

The gene calls are TRBV5-1 and TRBJ1-6, with 7 bases lining up with TRBD1. The CDR3 extends over 16 amino acids. From germline, CDR1 is SGHRS and CDR2 YFSETQ. V shed 4 bases and J 5 bases; nucleotides not matched to a gene: 9. This CDR3 reads CASSRDSTPNNSPLHF. The CDR3 DNA reads TGCGCCAGCAGCCGGGACAGCACTCCCAATAATTCACCCCTCCACTTT.